This TCR beta chain was retrieved from a study of shared clonotypes between healthy human individuals. Healthy HIV-negative adults with no recent acute infections or vaccinations were recruited as donors. This clone was seen a few times. The data were produced by immunoSEQ multiplex PCR, yet TCRdb's version contains in-frame clones alone and is incomplete. The sample lists nearly 1 million clones; 60% to 85% were seen once. Sequenced input: memory CD4+ T cells sorted from blood. As for subset: CD45RA-negative fraction. The receptor comes from a man aged 18 to 30 in good health.

CDR3 coding DNA: TGTGCCAGCCCGACAGGGGCACAGGCGTGGCAGTACTTC. It translates to CASPTGAQAWQYF. The chain employs TRBV6-9 and TRBJ2-7, with TRBD1 matching 8 bases. This CDR3 has 13 amino acids. J gave up 9 bases and V 8 bases, and 12 bases lay outside the gene matches. Germline V gene lookup returns CDR1 MNHGY and CDR2 SVAAGI.